The 13 T cell receptor beta chains in this list originate from one sample, sequenced in a study of cytomegalovirus exposure and HLA in healthy donors. Both 60 Vbeta primers and 13 Jbeta primers went into the PCR. Assay used: immunoSEQ multiplex PCR; TCRdb lists only in-frame clones, some missing. Here the sample spans 100,000 to 150,000 clones, approximately 70% being singletons. The source material was PBMCs. Receptors originate from a man aged 60-69 years in good health and CMV-seropositive.

This chain uses TRBV5-1 with TRBJ2-7; 10 bases fit TRBD2. The CDR3 sequence is 14 residues long. V shed 2 bases and J 1 base; nucleotides not matched to a gene: 0. Germline V gene sequence: CDR1 SGHRS, CDR2 YFSETQ. CDR3 bases: TGCGCCAGCAGCTTTAGCGGGGGGTCCTACGAGCAGTACTTC. This sequence encodes CASSFSGGSYEQYF.

This clone has only one observation. The chain uses TRBV11-1 and TRBJ2-5; D gene uncertain. Germline V gives CDR1 SGHAT, CDR2 FQDESV (reference sequence). V was clipped by 2 bases and J by 1 base, with 5 bases between them. The CDR3 runs 13 residues. The DNA of the CDR3 is TGTGCCAGCAGCTTACACTTCCAAGAGACCCAGTACTTC. Its protein is CASSLHFQETQYF.

This sequence joins TRBV5-1 and TRBJ2-7, with 9 bases fitting TRBD2. The CDR3 runs 17 residues. Trimming took 0 bases from V and 0 from J; bases not matched to a gene: 7. The germline CDR1 and CDR2 sequences are SGHRS and YFSETQ. CDR3 bases: TGCGCCAGCAGCTTGGTTGGCGGGGGGGATTACTCCTACGAGCAGTACTTC. The encoded protein is CASSLVGGGDYSYEQYF.

This rearrangement joins TRBV5-1 to TRBJ2-1, with 7 bases fitting TRBD1. Trimming took 2 bases from V and 8 from J; bases not matched to a gene: 10. CDR1 is SGHRS and CDR2 is YFSETQ in the germline V gene. The CDR3 loop spans 15 amino acids. The CDR3 sequence is CASSLPRDSWDEQFF. In nucleotides, the CDR3 is TGCGCCAGCAGCTTACCTAGGGACAGCTGGGATGAGCAGTTCTTC.

The chain links TRBV6-6 to TRBJ1-2, with D perhaps matching TRBD1 (5 bases). This CDR3 is built from 12 residues. V dropped 7 bases and J dropped 3 bases, with 9 bases sitting between them. Germline CDR1 and CDR2: MNHNY and SVGAGI (reference sequence). CDR3: CASMRGDYGYTF. The CDR3 nucleotides are TGTGCCAGCATGCGGGGGGACTATGGCTACACCTTC.

The sample holds many counts of this clone. This rearrangement joins TRBV7-8 to TRBJ1-1; the D gene is possibly TRBD1 (5 bases). CDR1 and CDR2 from the germline V gene are SGHVS and FQNEAQ. This CDR3 region has 12 residues. V lost 6 bases and J lost 6, with 11 bases in between. CDR3 residues: CASRSQGAEAFF. In DNA, the CDR3 is TGTGCCAGCAGGAGTCAGGGCGCTGAAGCTTTCTTT.

The chain links TRBV6-1 to TRBJ2-5; 9 bases fit TRBD1. The CDR3 is 13 residues long. The germline CDR1 and CDR2 sequences are MNHNS and SASEGT. With V trimmed by 10 bases and J by 4 bases, 7 bases remained unmatched. CDR3 DNA: TGTGCCACCCGGGGACAGGGTATAGAGACCCAGTACTTC. It yields the protein CATRGQGIETQYF.

This clone was recorded once. V is TRBV5-1 and J is TRBJ2-3; no reliable D call. Germline V CDR1 and CDR2: SGHRS, YFSETQ. This CDR3 has 13 residues. V was clipped by 2 bases and J by 3 bases, with 7 bases between them. The CDR3 DNA sequence: TGCGCCAGCAGCTTTACGGTTACAGATACGCAGTATTTT. Its translation: CASSFTVTDTQYF.

The V and J genes are TRBV4-2 and TRBJ2-1; TRBD2 might be the D (5 bases). Germline values: CDR1 LGHNA, CDR2 YNFKEQ. This CDR3 comprises 18 residues. V lost 0 bases, J lost 0 bases, and 15 bases lay in between. Here the CDR3 DNA reads TGTGCCAGCAGCCAAGATATCGGCCGGGGAAGCTCCTACAATGAGCAGTTCTTC. Encoded protein: CASSQDIGRGSSYNEQFF.

The chain recombines TRBV29-1 with TRBJ1-4; 8 bases map to TRBD1. CDR3 length: 14 residues. V lost 4 bases to trimming and J lost 6 bases; unmatched junction nucleotides: 7. Germline loops: CDR1 SQVTM, CDR2 ANQGSEA. The CDR3 loop is CSVGKQGVDEKLFF. The CDR3 DNA reads as TGCAGCGTTGGAAAACAGGGGGTTGATGAAAAACTGTTTTTT.

CDR3 bases: TGTGCCATCAGTGAGTCGATTGGACAGGGGGGCAATCAGCCCCAGCATTTT. This encodes CAISESIGQGGNQPQHF. This sequence joins TRBV10-3 and TRBJ1-5; 10 bases are shared with TRBD1. Germline V lookup: CDR1 ENHRY, CDR2 SYGVKD. V lost 0 bases to trimming and J lost 2 bases; unmatched junction nucleotides: 4. This CDR3 has 17 residues.

The CDR3 DNA sequence: TGTGCCAGCTCACCAAAGGGGGCGGACACTGAAGCTTTCTTT. Protein product: CASSPKGADTEAFF. The chain recombines TRBV18 with TRBJ1-1, with 7 positions matching TRBD1. The length of the CDR3 is 14 residues. J gave up 3 bases and V 2 bases, and 3 bases lay outside the gene matches. Germline V gene lookup returns CDR1 KGHSH and CDR2 LQKENI.

The chain carries TRBV5-1 and TRBJ2-1; D is ambiguous. The CDR3 extends over 11 amino acids. Germline CDR1 is SGHRS and CDR2 is YFSETQ. V shed 5 bases and J shed 3 bases, with 3 bases lying between them. This CDR3 is CASRSYNEQFF. The CDR3 nucleotides are TGCGCCAGCAGGAGCTACAATGAGCAGTTCTTC.